The rows below give T cell receptor beta chains drawn from one sample of a study of T cell changes during pregnancy in multiple sclerosis. Repertoires were generated with immunoSEQ multiplex PCR, while TCRdb's copy carries only in-frame clones and drops some. The sample yields about 46,000 clones, 91% seen once. This specimen consisted of CD8+ T cells from peripheral blood mononuclear cells, obtained after pregnancy. These receptors all stem from a female donor with multiple sclerosis, enrolled in a pregnancy study. The CDR3 runs from the conserved cysteine through the conserved F or W. Each record gives: D gene, V gene, clone size, J gene, CDR3 protein, CDR3 DNA. A D gene is named only where the DNA matches it firmly. Clone size is stated in some rows and not others, as once, few, many or a class when expanded.

>NA|TRBV19|few|TRBJ1-1
CASTLGFYTEAFF
TGTGCCAGTACCTTGGGCTTTTACACTGAAGCTTTCTTT
>NA|TRBV19|once|TRBJ1-1
CASSPRAGPGEAFF
TGTGCCAGTAGTCCCCGGGCAGGGCCAGGGGAAGCTTTCTTT
>TRBD1|TRBV11-2|NA|TRBJ1-1
CASSLGTGTGKNTEAFF
TGTGCCAGCAGCTTAGGAACTGGGACAGGGAAGAACACTGAAGCTTTCTTT
>NA|TRBV6-1|NA|TRBJ1-1
CASSADTSIEDTEAFF
TGTGCCAGCAGTGCGGACACTTCTATTGAGGACACTGAAGCTTTCTTT
>TRBD1|TRBV29-1|NA|TRBJ2-2
CSAEGAGTGELFF
TGCAGCGCAGAGGGGGCGGGCACCGGGGAGCTGTTTTTT
>NA|TRBV10-3|once|TRBJ1-5
CAISESFGNQPQHF
TGTGCCATCAGTGAGTCGTTCGGTAATCAGCCCCAGCATTTT
>TRBD1|TRBV19|NA|TRBJ2-7
CASSMGQGSYEQYF
TGTGCCAGTAGTATGGGACAGGGTTCCTACGAGCAGTACTTC
>TRBD1|TRBV9|NA|TRBJ1-1
CASSFEGGSNTEAFF
TGTGCCAGCAGCTTCGAAGGGGGCTCGAACACTGAAGCTTTCTTT
>NA|TRBV5-8|NA|TRBJ1-1
CASRQASSTEAFF
TGTGCCAGCAGACAGGCCTCTAGTACTGAAGCTTTCTTT
>NA|TRBV27|NA|TRBJ2-1
CASRLGQGGYNEQFF
TGTGCCAGCAGACTCGGCCAGGGGGGCTACAATGAGCAGTTCTTC
>NA|TRBV14|NA|TRBJ2-7
CASSQDKGVSSYEQYF
TGTGCCAGCAGCCAAGATAAAGGGGTCAGCTCCTACGAGCAGTACTTC
>TRBD1|TRBV29-1|NA|TRBJ2-7
CSVLDRAGEQYF
TGCAGCGTTTTGGACAGGGCTGGTGAGCAGTACTTC
>NA|TRBV6-6|NA|TRBJ1-2
CATGNAAVTNYGYTF
TGTGCCACCGGCAACGCGGCGGTCACAAACTATGGCTACACCTTC
>TRBD2|TRBV11-3|NA|TRBJ2-3
CASSSPLAGVNPDTQYF
TGTGCCAGCAGCTCGCCGTTAGCGGGAGTGAACCCAGATACGCAGTATTTT
>NA|TRBV29-1|NA|TRBJ2-1
CSVRAWTDNEQFF
TGCAGCGTTCGGGCTTGGACAGACAATGAGCAGTTCTTC
>NA|TRBV19|once|TRBJ2-3
CASRKRSTDTQYF
TGTGCCAGTAGGAAGCGGAGCACAGATACGCAGTATTTT
>NA|TRBV2|few|TRBJ2-7
CASSEDTSYEQYF
TGTGCCAGCAGTGAAGACACCTCCTACGAGCAGTACTTC
>TRBD2|TRBV13|NA|TRBJ2-1
CASSLGRGTSNEQFF
TGTGCCAGCAGCTTAGGACGAGGGACTAGCAATGAGCAGTTCTTC
>TRBD1|TRBV29-1|NA|TRBJ2-7
CSVGDRGSSYEQYF
TGCAGCGTTGGCGACAGGGGGTCGTCCTACGAGCAGTACTTC
>TRBD1|TRBV7-9|NA|TRBJ1-2
CASSPGTGANYGYTF
TGTGCCAGCAGCCCAGGGACAGGGGCTAACTATGGCTACACCTTC
>TRBD2|TRBV11-2|NA|TRBJ2-7
CASSLDSRGRLLEQYF
TGTGCCAGCAGCTTAGATTCCCGCGGGAGACTCCTCGAGCAGTACTTC
>NA|TRBV29-1|NA|TRBJ2-7
CSVEVADYEQYF
TGCAGCGTTGAAGTAGCTGATTACGAGCAGTACTTC
>NA|TRBV19|once|TRBJ2-7
CASSPEDGTYEQYF
TGTGCCAGTAGTCCGGAGGACGGGACCTACGAGCAGTACTTC
>NA|TRBV19|NA|TRBJ2-1
CASSINSFYNEQFF
TGTGCCAGTAGTATAAACAGCTTCTACAATGAGCAGTTCTTC
>NA|TRBV6-1|NA|TRBJ1-1
CASSEGSGGTEAFF
TGTGCCAGCAGTGAAGGGTCGGGTGGCACTGAAGCTTTCTTT
>NA|TRBV15|NA|TRBJ2-3
CATSRDKSTDTQYF
TGTGCCACCAGCAGGGACAAAAGCACAGATACGCAGTATTTT
>TRBD2|TRBV5-8|once|TRBJ2-7
CASSLAGTSLHEQYF
TGTGCCAGCAGCTTAGCGGGGACTAGCCTGCACGAGCAGTACTTC
>NA|TRBV5-1|NA|TRBJ1-1
CASSFVTGRSNTEAFF
TGCGCCAGCAGCTTTGTAACTGGGAGAAGTAACACTGAAGCTTTCTTT
>NA|TRBV2|NA|TRBJ2-1
CASRRESYNEQFF
TGTGCCAGCAGGAGGGAATCCTACAATGAGCAGTTCTTC
>TRBD2|TRBV4-1|NA|TRBJ2-1
CASSQDLPSGRAIGQFF
TGCGCCAGCAGCCAAGATCTCCCCAGCGGGAGGGCGATAGGGCAGTTCTTC
>TRBD1|TRBV7-8|NA|TRBJ1-3
CASSLGGQGAAGNTIYF
TGTGCCAGCAGCTTAGGGGGACAGGGGGCTGCTGGAAACACCATATATTTT
>NA|TRBV11-2|NA|TRBJ2-7
CASSSELMTASYEQYF
TGTGCCAGCAGCTCCGAACTAATGACAGCGTCCTACGAGCAGTACTTC
>NA|TRBV14|NA|TRBJ1-1
CASSLERTVAEAFF
TGTGCCAGCAGCCTAGAACGGACAGTAGCTGAAGCTTTCTTT
>NA|TRBV14|NA|TRBJ2-1
CASSSIGLALSSYNEQFF
TGTGCCAGCAGCTCGATTGGCCTAGCCTTGAGCTCCTACAATGAGCAGTTCTTC
>TRBD2|TRBV29-1|NA|TRBJ2-5
CSVPFLPGSGRFSETQYF
TGCAGCGTCCCCTTTTTGCCGGGTAGCGGGAGATTTTCCGAGACCCAGTACTTC
>TRBD1|TRBV7-9|NA|TRBJ1-2
CASSIPPGTAPDYNYGYTF
TGTGCCAGCAGCATACCACCCGGGACAGCCCCTGATTATAACTATGGCTACACCTTC
>NA|TRBV5-1|NA|TRBJ2-1
CASSLYGGLSSYNEQFF
TGCGCCAGCAGCTTGTATGGGGGACTTAGCTCCTACAATGAGCAGTTCTTC
>TRBD2|TRBV19|NA|TRBJ2-1
CASNSGGVYNEQFF
TGTGCCAGTAATAGCGGGGGGGTCTACAATGAGCAGTTCTTC
>TRBD2|TRBV27|NA|TRBJ2-6
CASSFSPGGWGANVLTF
TGTGCCAGCAGTTTCTCTCCCGGGGGGTGGGGGGCCAACGTCCTGACTTTC
>NA|TRBV27|NA|TRBJ2-3
CASGQASTDTQYF
TGTGCCAGCGGCCAGGCTAGCACAGATACGCAGTATTTT
>NA|TRBV7-2|NA|TRBJ2-2
CASSLLQGANTGELFF
TGTGCCAGCAGCTTATTACAGGGCGCGAACACCGGGGAGCTGTTTTTT
>TRBD1|TRBV19|NA|TRBJ1-2
CASSPQGADGYTF
TGTGCCAGTAGTCCCCAGGGGGCGGATGGCTACACCTTC